This T cell receptor (beta chain) was recovered during a study of cytomegalovirus exposure and HLA in healthy donors. Study summary: The use of the same platform for the 95 to 150 validation repertoires and the 650 to 850 first-cohort repertoires was reported by a later analysis.

TCRdb's table, derived via immunoSEQ multiplex PCR, lists solely in-frame clones and lacks some. Among more than 95,000 clones listed, around nine tenths were seen once. Findings and caveats of the study: Through in vitro validation, three CMV-associated chains were shown to be specific for CMV antigens. High sensitivity and specificity were reportedly achieved when the classifier diagnosed cytomegalovirus status.

The donors belonged to the roughly 130-subject validation cohort, separate from the approximately 700-subject first cohort. On this clone: Its antigen is currently unknown.

With V trimmed by 1 base and J by 3 bases, 12 bases remained unmatched. CDR3 length: 17 amino acids. Germline values: CDR1 SQVTM, CDR2 ANQGSEA. Sequences were obtained from PBMCs. This rearrangement joins TRBV29-1 to TRBJ2-7, with 10 nucleotides matching TRBD2. This TCR derives from a woman under 30 in good health and CMV-seronegative. In DNA form, the CDR3 reads TGCAGCGTTGAAGGGGGGGGCAGCGGGAGGGAGGTCTACGAGCAGTACTTC. It translates to CSVEGGGSGREVYEQYF.